One and the same sample provided the 12 T cell receptor beta chains below, sequenced in a study of shared T cell receptors in the human thymus. Only in-frame clones appear in the TCRdb table, and some are missing; sequencing was by immunoSEQ multiplex PCR. Here the sample spans hundreds of thousands of clones, roughly 74% being singletons. The data also belong to a second study, concerning human thymus T cells.

Specimen: thymocytes. The receptors stem from a boy under two years old with a congenital heart defect.

The chain combines TRBV25-1 with TRBJ2-1, with TRBD1 identical over 8 bases. This CDR3 region has 15 residues. CDR1 and CDR2 from the germline V gene are MGHDK and SYGVNS. Trimming cost V 8 bases and J 3 bases; bases outside gene matches: 9. The CDR3 DNA sequence: TGTGCCAGCGGCCCACAGGGGGAGAGCTACAATGAGCAGTTCTTC. Its translation is CASGPQGESYNEQFF.

This rearrangement joins TRBV5-1 to TRBJ2-1; D perhaps matches TRBD2 (5 bases). The length of the CDR3 is 16 residues. The V end was cut by 0 bases, the J end by 4 bases, with 14 bases between. Per germline, CDR1 SGHRS and CDR2 YFSETQ. The CDR3 nucleotides read TGCGCCAGCAGCTTGGACGGTGGAAGGAGGTACAATGAGCAGTTCTTC. Its protein product is CASSLDGGRRYNEQFF.

CDR3 DNA sequence: TGTGCCAGCAGCAAGAGGTCGGGGGTCGGGCTCTTC. It encodes CASSKRSGVGLF. The chain recombines TRBV21-1 with TRBJ1-2. TRBV21-1 is shown as a pseudogene. The CDR3 sequence is 12 residues long.

The chain links TRBV7-2 to TRBJ2-1; TRBD2 is a possible D gene (6 bases). The CDR3 runs 19 residues. The germline V and J ends were trimmed by 5 bases and 9 bases, with 32 bases remaining between them. Germline values: CDR1 SGHTA, CDR2 FQGNSA. The DNA of the CDR3 is TGTGCCAGCAGCGCCCGGGGGAACCCCAGGCGGGATGTTGAGGGTGAGCAGTTCTTC. Amino acids: CASSARGNPRRDVEGEQFF.

The J gene is TRBJ1-2, the V gene TRBV13; the match to TRBD1 covers 7 bases. The V gene end was trimmed by 2 bases and the J gene end by 6 bases; junction bases not matched to a gene: 12. Germline CDR1 is PRHDT and CDR2 is FYEKMQ (reference sequence). This CDR3 is 16 amino acids long. CDR3 protein: CASSLPRDRVINGYTF. CDR3 bases: TGTGCCAGCAGCTTACCCCGCGACAGGGTGATTAATGGCTACACCTTC. The full variable domain, completed using reference TRBV13 and TRBJ1-2, is AAGVIQSPRHLIKEKRETATLKCYPIPRHDTVYWYQQGPGQDPQFLISFYEKMQSDKGSIPDRFSAQQFSDYHSELNMSSLELGDSALYFCASSLPRDRVINGYTFGSGTRLTVV.

The chain combines TRBV6-1 with TRBJ2-7; D is ambiguous. CDR3 length: 14 residues. The germline V gene has CDR1 MNHNS and CDR2 SASEGT. V was cut by 0 bases and J by 2 bases, with 8 bases left in between. The CDR3 bases are TGTGCCAGCAGTGAAGCGGGCCCAACCTACGAGCAGTACTTC. It yields the protein CASSEAGPTYEQYF.

The V and J genes are TRBV6-5 and TRBJ2-7, with 11 bases matching TRBD1. CDR1 is MNHEY and CDR2 is SVGAGI in the germline V gene. The CDR3 spans 13 residues. J lost 7 bases, V lost 7 bases, and 6 bases had no gene match. The CDR3 DNA is TGTGCCAGCATCTCCGGGACAGGGGGAGAGCAGTACTTC. This sequence encodes CASISGTGGEQYF.

This rearrangement joins TRBV27 to TRBJ2-2; D not certain. V dropped 5 bases and J dropped 1 base, with 17 bases sitting between them. CDR3 length: 17 residues. CDR1 MNHEY and CDR2 SMNVEV come from the germline V gene (reference sequence). This chain's CDR3 is CASSAEYRGVNTGELFF. DNA for the CDR3: TGTGCCAGCAGTGCCGAGTATCGCGGAGTGAACACCGGGGAGCTGTTTTTT.

This chain connects TRBV6-5 to TRBJ2-1; TRBD1 matches 8 bases. The V gene's germline CDR1 is MNHEY and CDR2 SVGAGI. J gave up 8 bases and V 4 bases, and 13 bases lay outside the gene matches. The CDR3 is 16 residues long. CDR3 protein: CASSSRTGGPNHEQFF. The CDR3 nucleotides read TGTGCCAGCAGTTCTAGAACAGGGGGTCCTAACCATGAGCAGTTCTTC.

This clone was seen a handful of times. The chain joins TRBV5-6 to TRBJ1-3; 10 bases map to TRBD1. The CDR3 loop spans 16 amino acids. Losses at the gene ends were 3 bases for V and 1 base for J; bases not matched to a gene: 4. Germline values: CDR1 SGHDT, CDR2 YYEEEE. CDR3 amino acids: CASSSPDRGSGNTIYF. The CDR3 coding sequence is TGTGCCAGCAGCTCCCCGGACAGGGGGTCTGGAAACACCATATATTTT. Looking up the rest from reference TRBV5-6 and TRBJ1-3 gives the full variable domain: DAGVTQSPTHLIKTRGQQVTLRCSPKSGHDTVSWYQQALGQGPQFIFQYYEEEERQRGNFPDRFSGHQFPNYSSELNVNALLLGDSALYLCASSSPDRGSGNTIYFGEGSWLTVV.

The chain employs TRBV7-6 and TRBJ1-5, with a weak D call TRBD1 (6 bases). CDR3 length: 16 amino acids. Trimming cost V 4 bases and J 5 bases, with 18 bases left between them. Germline V CDR1 and CDR2: SGHVS, FNYEAQ. Here the CDR3 DNA reads TGTGCCAGCAGCTCCGGTCCGGGACACCGTGATCAGCCCCAGCATTTT. It encodes CASSSGPGHRDQPQHF.

The rearrangement uses TRBV29-1 and TRBJ1-1, with 7 positions matching TRBD1. Losses at the gene ends were 6 bases for V and 1 base for J; bases not matched to a gene: 5. This CDR3 has 13 amino acids. Germline V gives CDR1 SQVTM, CDR2 ANQGSEA. The CDR3 coding sequence is TGCAGCGTCGGGCAGGGGGGGAACACTGAAGCTTTCTTT. It encodes CSVGQGGNTEAFF.